This T cell receptor beta chain was found in a study of radiation and T cells in renal cell carcinoma. Here immunoSEQ multiplex PCR was the method, and the copy in TCRdb shows in-frame clones only, minus some. The sample has about 130,000 clones; around 81% are singletons. The CDR3 is 12 residues long. The germline V gene has CDR1 GTSNPN and CDR2 SVGIG (reference sequence). Time point in this sample: blood 2 weeks post-SBRT. Treatment denoted: 15 Gy SBRT to primary tumor, nephrectomy 4 weeks later. Radiation-treated patients gave blood at baseline, week 2 and week 4. The chain recombines TRBV30 with TRBJ2-5; D not certain. Gene TRBJ2-7 matches the end of the DNA better, so the J call may be wrong. The input for sequencing was blood, taken from a patient whose treatment included radiotherapy and nephrectomy. This receptor was identified in a man in his forties or fifties with renal cell carcinoma. The CDR3 region is CAWSAGGPEQYF. CDR3 DNA: TGTGCCTGGAGTGCGGGCGGCCCCGAGCAGTACTTC.